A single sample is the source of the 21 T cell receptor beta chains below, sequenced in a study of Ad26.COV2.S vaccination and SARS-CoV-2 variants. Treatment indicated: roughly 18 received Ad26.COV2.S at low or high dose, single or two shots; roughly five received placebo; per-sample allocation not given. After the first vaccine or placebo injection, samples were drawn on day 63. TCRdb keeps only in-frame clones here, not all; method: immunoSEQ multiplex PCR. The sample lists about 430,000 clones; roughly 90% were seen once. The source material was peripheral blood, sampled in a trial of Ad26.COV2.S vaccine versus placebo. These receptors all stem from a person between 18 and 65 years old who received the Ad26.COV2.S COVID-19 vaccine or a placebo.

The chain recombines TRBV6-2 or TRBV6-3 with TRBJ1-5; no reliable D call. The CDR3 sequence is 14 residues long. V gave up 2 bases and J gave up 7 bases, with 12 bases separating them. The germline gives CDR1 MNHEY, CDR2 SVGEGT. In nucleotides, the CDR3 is TGTGCCAGCAGTTACGGGTCCGCGATCCAGCCCCAGCATTTT. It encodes CASSYGSAIQPQHF.

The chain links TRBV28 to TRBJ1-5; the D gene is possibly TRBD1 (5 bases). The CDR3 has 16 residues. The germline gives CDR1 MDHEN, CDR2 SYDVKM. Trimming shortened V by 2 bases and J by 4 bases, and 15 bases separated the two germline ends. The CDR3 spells CASSLRAGSWNQPQHF. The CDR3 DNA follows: TGTGCCAGCAGTTTAAGGGCAGGGTCTTGGAATCAGCCCCAGCATTTT.

The CDR3 sequence is CASSFEPLAKNIQYF. CDR3 sequence (DNA): TGTGCCAGCAGTTTCGAGCCTCTAGCCAAAAACATTCAGTACTTC. The rearrangement links TRBV28 to TRBJ2-4; D gene ambiguous. The CDR3 runs to 15 residues. Trimming pared 3 bases from V and 0 bases from J, leaving 9 bases between. The V gene's germline CDR1 is MDHEN and CDR2 SYDVKM.

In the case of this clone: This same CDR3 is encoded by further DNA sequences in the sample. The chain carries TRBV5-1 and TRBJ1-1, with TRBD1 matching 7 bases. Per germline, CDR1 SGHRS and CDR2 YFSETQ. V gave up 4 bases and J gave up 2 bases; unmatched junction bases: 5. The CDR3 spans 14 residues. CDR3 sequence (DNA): TGCGCCAGCAGCCCAGGGACAGCAAACACTGAAGCTTTCTTT. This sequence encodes CASSPGTANTEAFF.

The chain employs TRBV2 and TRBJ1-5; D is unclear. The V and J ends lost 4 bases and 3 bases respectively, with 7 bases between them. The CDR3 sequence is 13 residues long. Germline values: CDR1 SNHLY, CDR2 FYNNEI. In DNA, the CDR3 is TGTGCCAGCAGTGTGATAATCAATCAGCCCCAGCATTTT. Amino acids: CASSVIINQPQHF. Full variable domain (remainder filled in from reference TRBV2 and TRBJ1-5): EPEVTQTPSHQVTQMGQEVILRCVPISNHLYFYWYRQILGQKVEFLVSFYNNEISEKSEIFDDQFSVERPDGSNFTLKIRSTKLEDSAMYFCASSVIINQPQHFGDGTRLSIL.

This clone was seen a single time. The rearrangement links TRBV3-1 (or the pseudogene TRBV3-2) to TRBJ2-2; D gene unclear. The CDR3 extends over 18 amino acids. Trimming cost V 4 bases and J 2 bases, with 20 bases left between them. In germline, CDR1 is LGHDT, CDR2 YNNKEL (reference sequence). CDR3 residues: CASSLIRWVGTNTGELFF. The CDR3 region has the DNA TGTGCCAGCAGCCTAATACGCTGGGTGGGAACTAACACCGGGGAGCTGTTTTTT.

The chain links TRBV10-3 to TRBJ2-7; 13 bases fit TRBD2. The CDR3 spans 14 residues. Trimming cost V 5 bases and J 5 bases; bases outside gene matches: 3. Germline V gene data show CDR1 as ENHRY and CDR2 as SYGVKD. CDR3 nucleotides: TGTGCCATCAGTCGACTAGCGGGAGGAGACGAGCAGTACTTC. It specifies CAISRLAGGDEQYF.

CDR3 DNA: TGTGCCAGCAGCTTAGGTTTGAGCGGGAGGGCCAAGGAGCAGTTCTTC. It specifies CASSLGLSGRAKEQFF. The rearrangement uses TRBV7-2 and TRBJ2-1; TRBD2 matches at 10 bases. The germline gives CDR1 SGHTA, CDR2 FQGNSA. Trimming cost V 1 base and J 10 bases; bases outside gene matches: 10. CDR3 length equals 16 residues.

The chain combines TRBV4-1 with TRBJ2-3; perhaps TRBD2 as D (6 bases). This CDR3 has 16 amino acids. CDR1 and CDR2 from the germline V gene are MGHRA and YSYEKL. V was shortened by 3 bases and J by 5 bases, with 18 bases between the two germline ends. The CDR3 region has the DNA TGCGCCAGCAGCCACCCCGGACTAATGGTTAAAGATACGCAGTATTTT. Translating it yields CASSHPGLMVKDTQYF.

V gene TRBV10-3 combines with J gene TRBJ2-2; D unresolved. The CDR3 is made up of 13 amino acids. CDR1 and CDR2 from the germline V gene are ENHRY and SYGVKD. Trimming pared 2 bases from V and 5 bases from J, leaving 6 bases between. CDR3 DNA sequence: TGTGCCATCAGTGAGAGCCGGACCGGGGAGCTGTTTTTT. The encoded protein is CAISESRTGELFF.

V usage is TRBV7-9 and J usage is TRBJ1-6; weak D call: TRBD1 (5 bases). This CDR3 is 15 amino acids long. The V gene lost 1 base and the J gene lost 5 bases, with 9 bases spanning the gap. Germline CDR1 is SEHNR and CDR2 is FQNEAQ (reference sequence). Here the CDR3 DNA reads TGTGCCAGCAGCTTAGGGGGACGGAATAATTCACCCCTCCACTTT. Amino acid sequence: CASSLGGRNNSPLHF.

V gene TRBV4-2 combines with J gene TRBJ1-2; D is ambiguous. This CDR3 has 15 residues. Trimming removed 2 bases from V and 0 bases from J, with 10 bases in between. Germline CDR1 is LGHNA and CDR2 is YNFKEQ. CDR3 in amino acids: CASSQSPGPNYGYTF. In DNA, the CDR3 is TGTGCCAGCAGCCAATCTCCAGGCCCTAACTATGGCTACACCTTC.

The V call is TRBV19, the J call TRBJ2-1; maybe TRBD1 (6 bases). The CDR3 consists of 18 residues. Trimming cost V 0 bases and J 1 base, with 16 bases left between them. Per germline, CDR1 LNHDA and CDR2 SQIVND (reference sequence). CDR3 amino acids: CASSIDSGRGVSYNEQFF. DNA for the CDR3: TGTGCCAGTAGTATAGATAGTGGCAGGGGTGTATCCTACAATGAGCAGTTCTTC.

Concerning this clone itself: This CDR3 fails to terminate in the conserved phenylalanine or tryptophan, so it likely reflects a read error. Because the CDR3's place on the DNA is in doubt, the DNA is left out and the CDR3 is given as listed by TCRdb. This chain's CDR3 is CASSYSPGQGLVI. The J gene is TRBJ1-2, the V gene TRBV5-5. The CDR3 is 13 amino acids in total, end residues counted. Per the germline V gene, CDR1 is SGHKS and CDR2 is YYEKEE (reference sequence).

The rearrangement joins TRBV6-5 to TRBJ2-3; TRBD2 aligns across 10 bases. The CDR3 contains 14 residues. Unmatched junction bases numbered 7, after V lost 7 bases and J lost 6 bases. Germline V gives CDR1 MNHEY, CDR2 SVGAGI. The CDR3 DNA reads TGTGCCAGCAAAGTAGCGGGAGGTTCGGATACGCAGTATTTT. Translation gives CASKVAGGSDTQYF.

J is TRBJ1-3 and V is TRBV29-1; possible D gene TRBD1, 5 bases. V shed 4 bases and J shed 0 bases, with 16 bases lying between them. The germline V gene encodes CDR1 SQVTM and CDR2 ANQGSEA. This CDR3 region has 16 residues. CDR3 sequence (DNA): TGCAGCGTTGTAGGGGCAGGAGGTTCCTCTGGAAACACCATATATTTT. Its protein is CSVVGAGGSSGNTIYF.

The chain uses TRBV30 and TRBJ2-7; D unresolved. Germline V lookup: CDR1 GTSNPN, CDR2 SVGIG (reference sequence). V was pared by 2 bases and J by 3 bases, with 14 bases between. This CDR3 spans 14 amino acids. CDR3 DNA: TGTGCCTGGAGTCCACCAGGAATCCTCTACGAGCAGTACTTC. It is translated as CAWSPPGILYEQYF.

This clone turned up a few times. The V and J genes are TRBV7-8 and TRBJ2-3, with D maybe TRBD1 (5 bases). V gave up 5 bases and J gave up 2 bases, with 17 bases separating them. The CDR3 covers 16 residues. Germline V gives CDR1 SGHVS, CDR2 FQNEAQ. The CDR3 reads CASSPRQSLSTDTQYF. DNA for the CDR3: TGTGCCAGCAGCCCAAGACAGTCGCTATCCACAGATACGCAGTATTTT.

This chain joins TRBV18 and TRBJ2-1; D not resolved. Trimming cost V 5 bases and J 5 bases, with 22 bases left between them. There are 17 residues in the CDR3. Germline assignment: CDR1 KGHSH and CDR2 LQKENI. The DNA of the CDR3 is TGTGCCAGCTCATCGAACTTTGTACGGGCTCCGAACAATGAGCAGTTCTTC. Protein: CASSSNFVRAPNNEQFF.

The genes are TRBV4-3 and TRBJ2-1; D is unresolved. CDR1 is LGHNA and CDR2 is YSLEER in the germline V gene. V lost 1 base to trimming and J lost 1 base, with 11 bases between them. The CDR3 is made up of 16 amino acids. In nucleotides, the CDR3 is TGCGCCAGCAGCCAAGTTGAAACGCCATCCTACAATGAGCAGTTCTTC. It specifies CASSQVETPSYNEQFF.

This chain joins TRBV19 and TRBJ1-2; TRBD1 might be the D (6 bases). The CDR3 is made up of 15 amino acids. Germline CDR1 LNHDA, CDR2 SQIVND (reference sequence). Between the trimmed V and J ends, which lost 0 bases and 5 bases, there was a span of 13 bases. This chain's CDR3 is CASSIETTGQYGYTF. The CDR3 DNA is TGTGCCAGTAGTATAGAGACCACAGGGCAGTATGGCTACACCTTC.